The 15 T cell receptor beta chains below were found in one sample sequenced in a study of human T cells and chemical hapten exposure. Stated time point: pre-sensitization, week 0. Described treatment: therapeutic diphenylcyclopropenone sensitization with weekly scalp DPC. TCRdb re-derived calls from the RACE reads in MiXCR, one entry per CDR3 protein. In the table there are around 250,000 distinct CDR3 sequences, about 9% of which are singletons. The input for sequencing was whole blood, taken in connection with sensitization to the hapten diphenylcyclopropenone (DPC). The receptors were sampled from a woman in her forties with alopecia areata. Some clones in this sample may be carry-over from other donors' samples.

This clonotype was seen only a few times. This rearrangement joins TRBV12-3 or TRBV12-4 to TRBJ1-3; D ambiguous. V shed 4 bases and J shed 0 bases, with 7 bases lying between them. The CDR3 is 14 amino acids. The CDR3 reads CASSWVHSGNTIYF. CDR3 coding DNA: TGTGCCAGCAGTTGGGTCCACTCTGGAAACACCATATATTTT.

The V call is TRBV5-4, the J call TRBJ1-2; the D is unclear. Germline CDR1 reads SGHNT; CDR2 reads YYREEE (reference sequence). Between the trimmed V and J ends, which lost 1 base and 5 bases, there was a span of 15 bases. This CDR3 has 15 residues. CDR3 nucleotides: TGTGCCAGCAGCTTGTCGGGCTCAGGTGGTTATGGCTACACCTTC. Translation gives CASSLSGSGGYGYTF.

The chain uses TRBV7-2 and TRBJ2-2; D not resolved. This CDR3 spans 14 amino acids. Germline CDR1 is SGHTA and CDR2 is FQGNSA. V was cut by 5 bases and J by 3 bases, with 10 bases left in between. For the CDR3, the DNA is TGTGCCAGCAGCGTGAACACCTACACCGGGGAGCTGTTTTTT. Protein sequence: CASSVNTYTGELFF. The full variable domain, in which reference TRBV7-2 and TRBJ2-2 provide the parts outside the CDR3, is GAGVSQSPSNKVTEKGKDVELRCDPISGHTALYWYRQSLGQGLEFLIYFQGNSAPDKSGLPSDRFSAERTGGSVSTLTIQRTQQEDSAVYLCASSVNTYTGELFFGEGSRLTVL.

The sample holds a few counts of this clonotype. The J gene is TRBJ1-3, the V gene TRBV30, with 7 bases identical to TRBD1. The CDR3 is made up of 12 amino acids. The germline CDR1 and CDR2 sequences are GTSNPN and SVGIG (reference sequence). The V gene end was trimmed by 5 bases and the J gene end by 2 bases; junction bases not matched to a gene: 0. The CDR3: CAWGTAGNTIYF. The CDR3 nucleotides read TGTGCCTGGGGGACAGCTGGAAACACCATATATTTT.

The table lists this clonotype with a few counts. This sequence joins TRBV11-2 and TRBJ2-2; no firm D call. In germline, CDR1 is SGHAT, CDR2 FQNNGV. Trimming left V 5 bases short and J 6 bases short, with 10 bases between. The CDR3 length is 13 residues. The CDR3 reads CASSLPWAGELFF. CDR3 DNA sequence: TGTGCCAGCAGCCTGCCCTGGGCCGGGGAGCTGTTTTTT.

This clonotype was counted ten times or more. J is TRBJ1-2 and V is TRBV13; 7 nucleotides agree with TRBD1. The CDR3 spans 12 residues. The V and J ends lost 6 bases and 6 bases, in that order; junction bases with no gene match: 4. Germline CDR1 reads PRHDT; CDR2 reads FYEKMQ (reference sequence). CDR3 region: CASSSTGDGYTF. DNA for the CDR3: TGTGCCAGCAGTTCCACAGGGGATGGCTACACCTTC.

This clonotype was counted a few times. The rearrangement joins TRBV29-1 to TRBJ2-1; no reliable D call. There are 14 residues in the CDR3. Germline values: CDR1 SQVTM, CDR2 ANQGSEA. The V end was cut by 5 bases, the J end by 0 bases, with 11 bases between. The CDR3 DNA reads TGCAGCGTTATCGGCGAAAGCTCCTACAATGAGCAGTTCTTC. Protein product: CSVIGESSYNEQFF.

The chain links TRBV2 to TRBJ2-7; D tentatively fits TRBD1 or TRBD2 (6 bases each). Trimming removed 4 bases at V and 4 bases at J, with 14 bases between. From germline, CDR1 is SNHLY and CDR2 FYNNEI. This CDR3 comprises 14 residues. The CDR3 DNA is TGTGCCAGCAGTGGGGGGGCGGCACGATACGAGCAGTACTTC. Residues: CASSGGAARYEQYF. The full variable domain, its missing parts supplied by reference TRBV2 and TRBJ2-7, is EPEVTQTPSHQVTQMGQEVILRCVPISNHLYFYWYRQILGQKVEFLVSFYNNEISEKSEIFDDQFSVERPDGSNFTLKIRSTKLEDSAMYFCASSGGAARYEQYFGPGTRLTVT.

The CDR3 here is CASSQGLVRTDTQYF. As DNA, the CDR3 is TGTGCCAGCAGCCAAGGACTAGTACGCACAGATACGCAGTATTTT. The V call is TRBV28, the J call TRBJ2-3; 7 bases map to TRBD2. The CDR3 contains 15 residues. Looked up from germline, CDR1 is MDHEN and CDR2 is SYDVKM. V was pared by 6 bases and J by 1 base, with 7 bases of the junction left unmatched.

This clonotype was detected only a few times. The chain carries TRBV25-1 and TRBJ2-1, with 7 nucleotides matching TRBD2. This CDR3 spans 15 amino acids. V shed 10 bases and J 0 bases; nucleotides not matched to a gene: 9. CDR1 MGHDK and CDR2 SYGVNS come from the germline V gene. Here the CDR3 DNA reads TGTGCCACCCAGCGGGACCCTAGCTCCTACAATGAGCAGTTCTTC. Amino acids: CATQRDPSSYNEQFF.

This clonotype has a count of ten or more. This sequence joins TRBV21-1 and TRBJ2-7. TRBV21-1 is shown as a pseudogene. CDR3 size: 11 residues. This chain's CDR3 is CAPYPSYEQYF. CDR3 DNA sequence: TGTGCCCCGTACCCCTCCTACGAGCAGTACTTC.

This clonotype has more than one count but fewer than ten. CDR3 protein: CASSQAVYGYTF. CDR3 DNA: TGTGCCAGCAGCCAGGCTGTCTATGGCTACACCTTC. V and J are TRBV3-1 and TRBJ1-2, with D unresolved. This CDR3 is 12 amino acids long. Germline V gives CDR1 LGHDT, CDR2 YNNKEL (reference sequence). Trimming pared 3 bases from V and 4 bases from J, leaving 6 bases between.

The V gene is TRBV10-3, the J gene TRBJ2-7; tentatively, D is TRBD2 (5 bases). Per the germline V gene, CDR1 is ENHRY and CDR2 is SYGVKD. V lost 6 bases and J 0 bases, leaving 15 bases between the germline ends. This CDR3 region has 15 residues. CDR3 in DNA: TGTGCCATCAGGCCCGGGATTGATATCTCCTACGAGCAGTACTTC. Amino acid sequence: CAIRPGIDISYEQYF.

This clonotype has ten or more counts. The chain carries TRBV4-1 and TRBJ2-1, with TRBD2 matching over 8 bases. The CDR3 sequence is 16 residues long. The J segment lost 7 bases and the V segment lost 5 bases, leaving 13 bases of the junction unmatched. Germline CDR1 and CDR2: MGHRA and YSYEKL. The CDR3 sequence is CASSIPSGSGWNEQFF. The CDR3 DNA follows: TGCGCCAGCAGCATCCCTAGCGGGTCAGGGTGGAATGAGCAGTTCTTC.

The J gene is TRBJ2-1, the V gene TRBV6-2 or TRBV6-3, with 8 bases lining up with TRBD2. The CDR3 is 13 residues long. The germline V gene encodes CDR1 MNHEY and CDR2 SVGEGT. Germline trimming cut 6 bases from V and 8 bases from J; bases unmatched to any gene: 6. The CDR3 nucleotides are TGTGCCAGCAGCGTGGCGGGAGGTGATGAGCAGTTCTTC. Translating gives CASSVAGGDEQFF.